Included here is one TCR beta chain sequence, with context. CDR3 length: 15 amino acids. Unmatched junction bases numbered 7, after V lost 1 base and J lost 8 bases. Germline loops: CDR1 SGHAT, CDR2 FQNNGV. This specimen belongs to a study of blood T cell repertoires in COVID-19. Across the study: The analysed material was cDNA or gDNA that came from T cells, B-cell-depleted T cells, or PBMCs.

Original analysis: From reference gene primer amplification, estimates of nucleated cell counts were derived. Some clones are missing from TCRdb's copy, which holds only in-frame ones; the method was immunoSEQ multiplex PCR. From that table come the V and J calls and clone size; the DNA was used to work out D and trimming. The data contain 70,000 to 85,000 clones, over 85% of them singletons. The chain combines TRBV11-2 with TRBJ2-1; 8 nucleotides match TRBD2. The sequence was collected from a human donor in a cohort sampled during active COVID-19. Sequenced input: peripheral blood. CDR3 DNA sequence: TGTGCCAGCAGCTTAGTGGGCGGGAGGATCGATGAGCAGTTCTTC. Translated: CASSLVGGRIDEQFF.